This is a list of T cell receptor beta chains from one sample in a study of shared clonotypes between healthy human individuals. Data came from immunoSEQ multiplex PCR; TCRdb stores just in-frame clones and leaves some out. The repertoire holds hundreds of thousands of clones, 90% to 95% seen once, with about a quarter in the top ten. The sample taken for sequencing was naive CD8+ T cells sorted from blood. The source of these receptors is a man younger than 45 in good health. Each CDR3 is given with its conserved first and last residue. The D gene is left open where the match is weak. The listing skips clone size in some rows; elsewhere it reads once, few, many or a size class.

TRBV27	.	TRBJ1-1	once	TGTGCCAGCAGTTTATCGGTACGCCCACCCGGGACCGAAGCTTTCTTT	CASSLSVRPPGTEAFF
TRBV27	TRBD2	TRBJ2-1	.	TGTGCCAGCAGTTTGGACAGCGGGAGTATGAGTGAGCAGTTCTTC	CASSLDSGSMSEQFF
TRBV6-5	.	TRBJ2-1	.	TGTGCCAGCAGTTCTAGACCTTATTTATACAATGAGCAGTTCTTC	CASSSRPYLYNEQFF
TRBV15	TRBD1	TRBJ2-7	.	TGTGCCACCAGCAGGGGACAGGGGGCCTACGAGCAGTACTTC	CATSRGQGAYEQYF
TRBV29-1	TRBD1	TRBJ2-4	.	TGCAGCGTGCCGGGACAGGGAAACATTCAGTACTTC	CSVPGQGNIQYF
TRBV13	.	TRBJ2-7	.	TGTGCCAGCAGCCAAGGGCACAGGGAAAGTCGTGACGAGCAGTACTTC	CASSQGHRESRDEQYF
TRBV9	TRBD2	TRBJ2-3	.	TGTGCCAGCAGCGGTTACCTGGGGAGGGAGTACACAGATACGCAGTATTTT	CASSGYLGREYTDTQYF
TRBV28	TRBD1	TRBJ2-1	.	TGTGCCAGCAGACACCGGGACAGCTACAATGAGCAGTTCTTC	CASRHRDSYNEQFF
TRBV4-2	TRBD2	TRBJ2-1	.	TGTGCCAGCAGCCAAGATTGGCTAGCGGGAGGTTCGGTACAGTTCTTC	CASSQDWLAGGSVQFF
TRBV27	TRBD1	TRBJ2-3	.	TGTGCCAGCAGTTCCTATTTGGGACAGGGGAGCACAGATACGCAGTATTTT	CASSSYLGQGSTDTQYF
TRBV5-1	TRBD1	TRBJ2-7	.	TGCGCCAGCAGTCCTACCGGGACAGAGACTTTATACGAGCAGTACTTC	CASSPTGTETLYEQYF
TRBV6-1	.	TRBJ2-7	.	TGTGCCAGCAGTGAATTAAGGGACTTCTCCTACGAGCAGTACTTC	CASSELRDFSYEQYF
TRBV7-9	.	TRBJ1-2	few	TGTGCCAGCAGCTTAGAAGGGCCCCGGGATGGCTACACCTTC	CASSLEGPRDGYTF
TRBV13	TRBD2	TRBJ2-1	.	TGTGCCAGCAGCTACACTAGCGGGAGTTACCTTGAGCAGTTCTTC	CASSYTSGSYLEQFF
TRBV5-1	.	TRBJ1-1	.	TGCGCCAGCAGCGATGGACACGGGGGCGAGAACACTGAAGCTTTCTTT	CASSDGHGGENTEAFF
TRBV21-1	.	TRBJ2-5	.	TGTGCCAGCAGCACCCGGGACAACCAAGAGACCCAGTACTTC	CASSTRDNQETQYF
TRBV18	.	TRBJ2-1	once	TGTGCCAGCTCACGCCCGGGGAAGGGGCATGAGCAGTTCTTC	CASSRPGKGHEQFF
TRBV27	.	TRBJ2-6	.	TGTGCCAGCAGTTCTGGGGCCAACGTCCTGACTTTC	CASSSGANVLTF
TRBV2	TRBD1	TRBJ2-1	few	TGTGCCAGCGGGACAGGGGGTTCGGTGGATGAGCAGTTCTTC	CASGTGGSVDEQFF
TRBV5-1	.	TRBJ1-1	.	TGCGCCAGCAGCGGGAGTAGTAGGATGAACACTGAAGCTTTCTTT	CASSGSSRMNTEAFF
TRBV5-5	TRBD2	TRBJ2-7	.	TGTGCCAGCAGCTTGGAAGGACTAGCGGGCCTACGCAGCTCCTACGAGCAGTACTTC	CASSLEGLAGLRSSYEQYF
TRBV6-6	.	TRBJ1-2	.	TGTGCCAGCAGTTACGCGGTCAGCTATGGCTACACCTTC	CASSYAVSYGYTF
TRBV7-9	.	TRBJ2-5	.	TGTGCCAGCATGGGGCCGGACCAAGAGACCCAGTACTTC	CASMGPDQETQYF
TRBV27	.	TRBJ2-3	.	TGTGCCAGCAGTTTACTGGGGGGCACAGATACGCAGTATTTT	CASSLLGGTDTQYF
TRBV15	.	TRBJ2-7	.	TGTGCCACCAGCAGAGAGATGGGGGCGAAACCCTACGAGCAGTACTTC	CATSREMGAKPYEQYF
TRBV6-1	.	TRBJ2-3	.	TGTGCCAGCAGTGATGCGGACGTGGGAGATACGCAGTATTTT	CASSDADVGDTQYF
TRBV2	.	TRBJ2-1	.	TGTGCCAGCAGTGAAAGAAAGGCAATAGCGCTTAACAATGAGCAGTTCTTC	CASSERKAIALNNEQFF
TRBV4-3	.	TRBJ1-1	few	TGCGCCAGCAGCCAAGATCCCCAGACAGGAAAGAACACTGAAGCTTTCTTT	CASSQDPQTGKNTEAFF
TRBV9	TRBD1	TRBJ2-4	.	TGTGCCAGCAGCGTGGACAGGTTCGCCAAAAACATTCAGTACTTC	CASSVDRFAKNIQYF
TRBV19	.	TRBJ1-4	.	TGTGCCAGTAGTATTGGCGGGGCAACTAATGAAAAACTGTTTTTT	CASSIGGATNEKLFF
TRBV18	TRBD1	TRBJ1-6	.	TGTGCCAGCTCACCATCCCAGGGGGCGTATAATTCACCCCTCCACTTT	CASSPSQGAYNSPLHF
TRBV27	TRBD2	TRBJ2-3	.	TGTGCCAGCAGCCCATCGAGCGGGAGCTATGATACGCAGTATTTT	CASSPSSGSYDTQYF
TRBV28	.	TRBJ2-1	.	TGTGCCAGCAGAGGAGGGTTCGAGGAAGATGAGCAGTTCTTC	CASRGGFEEDEQFF
TRBV19	.	TRBJ2-7	.	TGTGCCAGTACGGCGGCAGGGGTACGCGAGCAGTACTTC	CASTAAGVREQYF
TRBV27	TRBD1	TRBJ1-2	.	TGTGCCAGCAGTCCGCTGGGACAGGGGTTCTTTGGTGGCTACACCTTC	CASSPLGQGFFGGYTF
TRBV4-1	.	TRBJ2-1	.	TGCGCCAGCAGCCCTTCAATCCGGGACGGTGAGCAGTTCTTC	CASSPSIRDGEQFF
TRBV20-1	.	TRBJ1-1	.	TGCAGTGCTAAGAAAGACACTGAAGCTTTCTTT	CSAKKDTEAFF